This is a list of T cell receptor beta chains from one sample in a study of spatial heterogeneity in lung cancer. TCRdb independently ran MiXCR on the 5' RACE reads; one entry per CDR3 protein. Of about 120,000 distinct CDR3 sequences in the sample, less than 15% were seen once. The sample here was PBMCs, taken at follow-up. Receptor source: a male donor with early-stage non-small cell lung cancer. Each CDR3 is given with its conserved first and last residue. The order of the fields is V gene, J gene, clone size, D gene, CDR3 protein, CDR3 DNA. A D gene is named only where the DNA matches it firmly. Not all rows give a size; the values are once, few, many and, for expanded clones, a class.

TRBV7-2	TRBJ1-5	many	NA	CASSPDQGPRPQHF	TGTGCCAGCAGCCCGGACCAGGGACCCCGGCCCCAGCATTTT
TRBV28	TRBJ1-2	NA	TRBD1	CASSFGTGGRYGYTF	TGTGCCAGCAGTTTTGGGACAGGGGGCCGTTATGGCTACACCTTC
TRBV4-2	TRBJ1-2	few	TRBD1	CASSQDRTGAYGYTF	TGTGCCAGCAGCCAAGATCGGACAGGGGCCTATGGCTACACCTTC
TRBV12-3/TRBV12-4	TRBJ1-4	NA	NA	CASIRDATNEKLFF	TGTGCCAGCATCCGAGATGCAACTAATGAAAAACTGTTTTTT
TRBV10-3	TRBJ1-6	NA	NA	CAIRVHGNLNSPLHF	TGTGCCATCAGGGTCCACGGAAACCTTAATTCACCCCTCCACTTT
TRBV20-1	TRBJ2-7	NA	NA	CSAIPGYGMYEQYF	TGCAGTGCAATTCCAGGGTACGGGATGTACGAGCAGTACTTC
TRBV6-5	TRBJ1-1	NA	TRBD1	CASSRQGDNTEAFF	TGTGCCAGCAGTCGACAGGGTGATAACACTGAAGCTTTCTTT
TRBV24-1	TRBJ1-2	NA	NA	CATSDPDSYGYTF	TGTGCCACCAGTGATCCGGACAGCTATGGCTACACCTTC
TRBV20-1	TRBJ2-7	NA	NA	CSASRSPSYEQYF	TGCAGTGCTAGTCGCAGTCCTTCCTACGAGCAGTACTTC
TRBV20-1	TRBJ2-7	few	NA	CSASDRNPGGASNEQYF	TGCAGTGCTAGTGACCGAAACCCTGGAGGGGCGTCGAACGAGCAGTACTTC
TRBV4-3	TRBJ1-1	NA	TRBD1	CASSRGQGFTDTEAFF	TGCGCCAGCAGCCGGGGACAGGGGTTTACGGACACTGAAGCTTTCTTT
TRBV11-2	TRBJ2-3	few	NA	CASSPGATSTDTQYF	TGTGCCAGCAGCCCCGGGGCAACTAGCACAGATACGCAGTATTTT
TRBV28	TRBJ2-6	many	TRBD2	CASTPGLRTGANVLTF	TGTGCCAGCACCCCGGGACTACGGACTGGGGCCAACGTCCTGACTTTC
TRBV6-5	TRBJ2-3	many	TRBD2	CASSRQRGGTDTQYF	TGTGCCAGCAGTCGTCAGCGGGGGGGCACAGATACGCAGTATTTT
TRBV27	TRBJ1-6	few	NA	CASSPGAWNSPLHF	TGTGCCAGCAGCCCGGGGGCATGGAATTCACCCCTCCACTTT
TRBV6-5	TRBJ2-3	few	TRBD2	CASRGGGRDTQYF	TGTGCCAGCCGCGGCGGGGGGCGGGATACGCAGTATTTT
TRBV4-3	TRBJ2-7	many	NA	CASSQDLEYGQYF	TGCGCCAGCAGCCAAGATCTAGAGTACGGGCAGTACTTC
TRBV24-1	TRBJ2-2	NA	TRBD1	CATGGQGPYTGELFF	TGTGCCACAGGCGGACAGGGACCTTACACCGGGGAGCTGTTTTTT
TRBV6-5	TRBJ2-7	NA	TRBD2	CASSAGRQWTRGSLEQYF	TGTGCCAGCAGTGCCGGGAGACAGTGGACTAGGGGAAGTCTCGAGCAGTACTTC
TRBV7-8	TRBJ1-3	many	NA	CASSANINSGNTIYF	TGTGCCAGCAGCGCCAATATTAACTCTGGAAACACCATATATTTT
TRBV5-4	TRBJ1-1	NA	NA	CASSSLPETEAFF	TGTGCCAGCAGCTCCCTCCCCGAAACTGAAGCTTTCTTT
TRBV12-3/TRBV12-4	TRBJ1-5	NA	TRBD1	CASSLSTGGGNQPQHF	TGTGCCAGCAGTTTATCAACAGGGGGTGGTAATCAGCCCCAGCATTTT
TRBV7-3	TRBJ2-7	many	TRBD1	CASSSYGTAYEQYF	TGTGCCAGCAGCTCTTACGGGACAGCCTACGAGCAGTACTTC
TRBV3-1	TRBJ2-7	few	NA	CASSQDTGGPYEQYF	TGTGCCAGCAGCCAAGATACCGGGGGACCCTACGAGCAGTACTTC
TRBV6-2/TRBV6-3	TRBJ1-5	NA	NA	CASSYRIVASPQHF	TGTGCCAGCAGTTACCGGATAGTCGCCTCGCCCCAGCATTTT
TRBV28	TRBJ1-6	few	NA	CASSSWGGSYNSPLHF	TGTGCCAGCAGTTCCTGGGGGGGCTCCTATAATTCACCCCTCCACTTT
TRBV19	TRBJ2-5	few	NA	CASKEDWGRETQYF	TGTGCCAGTAAGGAGGACTGGGGACGAGAGACCCAGTACTTC
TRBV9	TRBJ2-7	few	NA	CASSLGGGYEQYF	TGTGCCAGCAGCCTTGGAGGGGGATACGAGCAGTACTTC
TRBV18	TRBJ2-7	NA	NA	CASSPTADSYEQYF	TGTGCCAGCTCACCGACCGCCGATTCCTACGAGCAGTACTTC
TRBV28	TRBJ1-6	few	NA	CANSRKGVDNSPLHF	TGTGCCAACTCCCGCAAGGGGGTGGATAATTCACCCCTCCACTTT
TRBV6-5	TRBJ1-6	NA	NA	CASRWDLKDSPLHF	TGTGCCAGCAGGTGGGACCTTAAGGATTCACCCCTCCACTTT
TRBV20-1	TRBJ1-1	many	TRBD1	CSAADRVGTEAFF	TGCAGTGCGGCGGACAGGGTGGGCACTGAAGCTTTCTTT
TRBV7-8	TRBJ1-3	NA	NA	CASSLALKQGKSGNTIYF	TGTGCCAGCAGCTTAGCGCTGAAGCAGGGAAAATCTGGAAACACCATATATTTT